A selection of T cell receptor beta chains follows, all from one sample in a study of cytomegalovirus exposure and HLA in healthy donors. Profiling relied on immunoSEQ multiplex PCR, and the TCRdb table lists in-frame clones only, not all of them. Counted here are around 130,000 clones, approximately 81% occurring once; the ten biggest clones make up less than 2.5%. The specimen was PBMCs. These TCRs come from a woman aged 40 to 50 in good health and CMV-seronegative. Both conserved end residues are part of each CDR3. A D gene is named only where the DNA matches it firmly. The size of a clone is reported for some rows only, either as once, few or many, or as a class for expanded clones.

TRBV4-3	-	-	TRBJ2-7	CASSHRTGAEQYF	TGCGCCAGCAGCCATCGTACAGGCGCCGAGCAGTACTTC
TRBV10-1	TRBD2	-	TRBJ2-5	CASSELGGGDQETQYF	TGCGCCAGCAGTGAATTAGGTGGGGGGGACCAAGAGACCCAGTACTTC
TRBV28	TRBD1	-	TRBJ2-5	CASSPATGEDQETQYF	TGTGCCAGCAGTCCGGCGACAGGGGAGGACCAAGAGACCCAGTACTTC
TRBV19	-	-	TRBJ2-7	CASSIGLTTYEQYF	TGTGCCAGTAGTATAGGCCTCACAACCTACGAGCAGTACTTC
TRBV29-1	-	-	TRBJ1-4	CSVLWGNDNEKLFF	TGCAGCGTTCTATGGGGCAATGATAATGAAAAACTGTTTTTT
TRBV13	TRBD1	-	TRBJ2-5	CASSSLAQGGGETQYF	TGTGCCAGCAGCTCCCTGGCACAGGGGGGTGGGGAGACCCAGTACTTC
TRBV9	-	-	TRBJ2-3	CASSDRGLDTQYF	TGTGCCAGCAGCGACAGAGGACTTGATACGCAGTATTTT
TRBV6-1	-	-	TRBJ2-3	CASTPGHLRTDTQYF	TGTGCCAGCACCCCGGGACACCTACGGACAGATACGCAGTATTTT
TRBV7-2	TRBD1	-	TRBJ1-1	CASSLRQGNTEAFF	TGTGCCAGCAGCTTGAGACAGGGGAACACTGAAGCTTTCTTT
TRBV19	-	-	TRBJ2-5	CASSIVGGQETQYF	TGTGCCAGTAGTATTGTCGGCGGACAAGAGACCCAGTACTTC
TRBV27	TRBD2	-	TRBJ2-3	CASSRSYSGASTDTQYF	TGTGCCAGCAGTCGATCGTATAGCGGGGCGAGCACAGATACGCAGTATTTT
TRBV6-5	-	-	TRBJ2-5	CASSYTWTKQETQYF	TGTGCCAGCAGTTACACCTGGACTAAACAAGAGACCCAGTACTTC
TRBV29-1	TRBD2	-	TRBJ2-7	CSVKAGTSGYEQYF	TGCAGCGTCAAGGCCGGGACTAGCGGATACGAGCAGTACTTC
TRBV5-6	TRBD2	-	TRBJ2-1	CASSWTRTSGVPYNEQFF	TGTGCCAGCAGCTGGACAAGGACTAGCGGGGTTCCCTACAATGAGCAGTTCTTC
TRBV19	-	once	TRBJ2-5	CASSIGSGQETQYF	TGTGCCAGTAGTATAGGTAGCGGCCAAGAGACCCAGTACTTC
TRBV4-1	-	-	TRBJ2-1	CASSQVDIVSYNEQFF	TGCGCCAGCAGCCAAGTTGATATAGTCTCCTACAATGAGCAGTTCTTC
TRBV4-3	-	few	TRBJ1-1	CASSQGPLGTEAFF	TGCGCCAGCAGCCAAGGGCCACTAGGTACTGAAGCTTTCTTT
TRBV6-1	-	few	TRBJ1-1	CASSGDSNTEAFF	TGTGCCAGCAGTGGTGACAGCAACACTGAAGCTTTCTTT
TRBV30	-	-	TRBJ2-7	CAWGGAGRSYEQYF	TGTGCCTGGGGGGGGGCAGGCCGGTCCTACGAGCAGTACTTC
TRBV5-1	TRBD1	few	TRBJ2-6	CASSSTGTGANVLTF	TGCGCCAGCAGCTCGACAGGGACTGGGGCCAACGTCCTGACTTTC
TRBV19	TRBD2	-	TRBJ2-7	CASSIAGTSGIYEQYF	TGTGCCAGTAGTATAGCGGGGACTAGCGGGATTTACGAGCAGTACTTC
TRBV19	TRBD2	-	TRBJ2-1	CASSRGTSGSLGEQFF	TGTGCCAGTAGTAGGGGGACTAGCGGGAGTCTAGGTGAGCAGTTCTTC
TRBV9	TRBD1	-	TRBJ2-3	CASSVGRGGGQGADTQYF	TGTGCCAGCAGCGTAGGGAGGGGAGGGGGACAGGGGGCAGATACGCAGTATTTT
TRBV7-9	-	once	TRBJ2-7	CASSLVTGYEQYF	TGTGCCAGCAGCTTAGTGACGGGTTACGAGCAGTACTTC
TRBV2	-	-	TRBJ1-5	CAAAEEGNQPQHF	TGTGCTGCAGCGGAGGAGGGTAATCAGCCCCAGCATTTT
TRBV14	TRBD2	-	TRBJ2-7	CASSQDMAGGPHEQYF	TGTGCCAGCAGCCAAGATATGGCGGGGGGGCCCCACGAGCAGTACTTC
TRBV11-2	-	-	TRBJ2-7	CASSLVVKSYEQYF	TGTGCCAGCAGCTTAGTAGTGAAGTCCTACGAGCAGTACTTC
TRBV5-1	-	-	TRBJ1-2	CASSPIGGANGYTF	TGCGCCAGCAGCCCAATCGGTGGGGCGAATGGCTACACCTTC
TRBV4-2	-	-	TRBJ2-7	CASSPNAGTTYEQYF	TGTGCCAGCAGCCCGAATGCCGGGACAACCTACGAGCAGTACTTC
TRBV30	-	-	TRBJ1-5	CAWRIGGGGNQPQHF	TGTGCCTGGAGGATTGGGGGAGGGGGCAATCAGCCCCAGCATTTT
TRBV13	TRBD1	-	TRBJ1-3	CASSQPGTGGDSGNTIYF	TGTGCCAGCAGCCAACCTGGGACAGGGGGAGACTCTGGAAACACCATATATTTT
TRBV5-8	TRBD2	once	TRBJ2-1	CASSNWTSGGGEQFF	TGTGCCAGCAGCAACTGGACTAGCGGAGGGGGGGAGCAGTTCTTC
TRBV4-2	TRBD2	once	TRBJ2-5	CASSQSVGLGGETQYF	TGTGCCAGCAGCCAAAGCGTGGGACTCGGGGGGGAGACCCAGTACTTC
TRBV6-6	-	-	TRBJ1-2	CASSYLGGDGYTF	TGTGCCAGCAGTTACCTAGGGGGAGATGGCTACACCTTC
TRBV27	-	-	TRBJ1-4	CASSSIKMGPRNEKLFF	TGTGCCAGCAGTTCGATCAAAATGGGGCCGCGAAATGAAAAACTGTTTTTT
TRBV7-8	-	-	TRBJ1-3	CASSLAARVANTIYF	TGTGCCAGCAGCTTAGCTGCCAGGGTAGCAAACACCATATATTTT
TRBV2	-	few	TRBJ1-1	CASSVRGGTEAFF	TGTGCCAGCAGTGTCAGGGGTGGCACTGAAGCTTTCTTT
TRBV7-3	-	-	TRBJ2-3	CASSLISSDTQYF	TGTGCCAGCAGCTTAATCTCCTCAGATACGCAGTATTTT
TRBV7-9	TRBD2	-	TRBJ2-1	CSSSFLKRGSHNEQFF	TGTTCCAGCAGCTTCTTAAAGCGGGGGAGTCACAATGAGCAGTTCTTC
TRBV6-6	-	-	TRBJ2-7	CASSYHRATVSYEQYF	TGTGCCAGCAGTTACCACAGGGCCACTGTCTCCTACGAGCAGTACTTC
TRBV10-1	-	once	TRBJ2-1	CASSEGRRESYNEQFF	TGCGCCAGCAGTGAGGGGAGACGGGAGTCCTACAATGAGCAGTTCTTC
TRBV9	TRBD2	-	TRBJ2-1	CASSVTGGPSYNEQFF	TGTGCCAGCAGCGTTACGGGGGGGCCTTCCTACAATGAGCAGTTCTTC
TRBV9	-	-	TRBJ2-7	CASSVVPGDYEQYF	TGTGCCAGCAGCGTAGTGCCAGGGGACTACGAGCAGTACTTC
TRBV5-1	-	-	TRBJ1-6	CASSTWGSDSPLHF	TGCGCCAGCAGTACCTGGGGCAGCGACTCACCCCTCCACTTT
TRBV5-1	-	-	TRBJ1-2	CASSLMGGFNYGYTF	TGCGCCAGCAGCTTGATGGGGGGTTTTAACTATGGCTACACCTTC
TRBV7-2	TRBD2	-	TRBJ2-3	CASSLGRLAGGGGTDTQYF	TGTGCCAGCAGCTTAGGGCGACTAGCGGGAGGGGGTGGCACAGATACGCAGTATTTT
TRBV7-6	TRBD1	-	TRBJ2-7	CASSRTGQVGEQYF	TGTGCCAGCAGCCGGACAGGGCAAGTGGGAGAGCAGTACTTC
TRBV11-3	-	once	TRBJ2-3	CASSLVASSTDTQYF	TGTGCCAGCAGCTTAGTAGCGTCTAGCACAGATACGCAGTATTTT
TRBV27	TRBD1	once	TRBJ1-2	CASTTRDRVNYGYTF	TGTGCCAGCACGACCCGGGACAGGGTTAACTATGGCTACACCTTC
TRBV11-2	TRBD2	-	TRBJ2-7	CASSWTSGTTYEQYF	TGTGCCAGCAGCTGGACTAGCGGGACGACCTACGAGCAGTACTTC